The 8 T cell receptor beta chains below were found in one sample sequenced in a study of blood T cells in healthy people across ages. A sample-barcoded 5' primer and a J-beta primer mix were used in a second PCR of roughly 6 to 11 cycles. One entry per CDR3 protein, called by TCRdb with MiXCR from the 5' RACE reads. Found here are 590,000 or so distinct CDR3 sequences, approximately 30% of them singletons; the top ten hold 15% to 19%. Sequenced input: blood. The receptors originated from a woman of 80 years or more in good health.

The CDR3 coding sequence is TGCAGTGCTAGAGATGACGGCAGGGGCCTCGGAGGAAACACCATATATTTT. Its protein is CSARDDGRGLGGNTIYF. The chain employs TRBV20-1 and TRBJ1-3; possibly TRBD1 for D (6 bases). Germline V CDR1 and CDR2: DFQATT, SNEGSKA (reference sequence). Trimming took off 0 bases at V and 4 bases at J, with 19 bases between the two ends. The CDR3 length is 17 residues.

As concerns this clonotype: This may stem from a read error, because a much larger clone lies one nucleotide away. The rearrangement links TRBV7-7 to TRBJ2-3; TRBD2 agrees at 10 bases. Germline lookup yields CDR1 SSHAT and CDR2 FNYEAQ (reference sequence). The CDR3 is made up of 18 amino acids. The DNA of the CDR3 is TGTGCTAGCAGCCCGTCACTAGCGGGACGACCTCTCACAGATACGCAGTATTTT. Translating gives CASSPSLAGRPLTDTQYF.

With respect to this clonotype: One base away lies a much larger clone, so this may be a sequencing read error. This chain connects TRBV5-1 to TRBJ2-1; perhaps TRBD1 as D (6 bases). The length of the CDR3 is 15 residues. V was pared by 0 bases and J by 13 bases, with 20 bases between. The germline V gene has CDR1 SGHRS and CDR2 YFSETQ. CDR3 sequence: CASSLGGGGQETQFF. DNA of the CDR3: TGCGCCAGCAGCTTGGGTGGGGGCGGACAAGAGACCCAGTTCTTC.

For this clonotype: A much bigger clone sits one base away, suggesting this may be a read error. Since no conserved phenylalanine or tryptophan closes the CDR3, a read error is the likely cause. This chain uses TRBV20-1 with TRBJ2-1; tentatively, D is TRBD1 (6 bases). Germline values: CDR1 DFQATT, CDR2 SNEGSKA (reference sequence). Between the trimmed V and J ends, which lost 4 bases and 0 bases, there was a span of 13 bases. The CDR3 extends over 15 amino acids. The CDR3 DNA sequence: TGCAGTGCTACCCCAGGGGTGCTCTCCTACAATGAGCAGTTCCTC. Residues: CSATPGVLSYNEQFL.

This clonotype was detected many times. The rearrangement links TRBV10-3 to TRBJ2-7; 8 bases line up with TRBD1. Trimming cost V 5 bases and J 3 bases; bases outside gene matches: 12. Germline CDR1 reads ENHRY; CDR2 reads SYGVKD. This CDR3 contains 16 residues. The CDR3 loop is CAISPFPTGVVYEQYF. The CDR3 coding sequence is TGTGCCATCAGTCCTTTCCCGACAGGGGTGGTCTACGAGCAGTACTTC.

This clonotype has ten or more counts. This chain joins TRBV10-3 and TRBJ1-5, with TRBD1 identical over 7 bases. From germline, CDR1 is ENHRY and CDR2 SYGVKD. With V trimmed by 3 bases and J by 5 bases, 7 bases remained unmatched. This CDR3 comprises 15 residues. The CDR3 region has the DNA TGTGCCATCAGTGATTCGGGACAGTCAGATCAGCCCCAGCATTTT. Encoded protein: CAISDSGQSDQPQHF.

This clonotype was picked up many times. The rearrangement joins TRBV7-3 to TRBJ2-1; TRBD2 might be the D (7 bases). The germline V and J ends were trimmed by 5 bases and 8 bases, with 13 bases remaining between them. The V gene's germline CDR1 is SGHTA and CDR2 FQGTGA. The CDR3 loop spans 13 amino acids. The CDR3 reads CASSPSGGDEQFF. The CDR3 nucleotides read TGTGCCAGCAGCCCGTCGGGGGGCGATGAGCAGTTCTTC.

The V and J genes are TRBV6-5 and TRBJ2-5; 16 bases are shared with TRBD2. Germline values: CDR1 MNHEY, CDR2 SVGAGI. This CDR3 contains 15 residues. Trimming removed 6 bases from V and 11 bases from J; junction bases left unmatched: 9. For the CDR3, the DNA is TGTGCCAGCAGCGGGACTAGCGGGGGGGCCGATGAGCAGTACTTC. It specifies CASSGTSGGADEQYF.